A selection of T cell receptor beta chains follows, all from one sample in a study of cytomegalovirus exposure and HLA in healthy donors. This table comes from immunoSEQ multiplex PCR, and its TCRdb copy is limited to in-frame clones, with some not included. The sample comprises roughly 150,000 clones, about 80% of which are singletons, and 5% to 7.5% rests with the top ten. Sequencing was performed on PBMCs. These TCRs come from a woman aged 45-65 years in good health and CMV-seropositive. Each CDR3 is given with its conserved first and last residue. The D gene is left open where the match is weak.

J gene: TRBJ1-3; D gene: .; V gene: TRBV30; CDR3 protein: CAWSEGKPGNTIYF
J gene: TRBJ1-1; D gene: .; V gene: TRBV11-2; CDR3 protein: CASSSDTFEAFF
J gene: TRBJ2-1; D gene: TRBD2; V gene: TRBV15; CDR3 protein: CATSGKTSPRGNEQFF
J gene: TRBJ2-3; D gene: TRBD1; V gene: TRBV7-2; CDR3 protein: CASSLGGQGLTDTQYF
J gene: TRBJ2-7; D gene: .; V gene: TRBV5-1; CDR3 protein: CASRSQVQTYEQYF
J gene: TRBJ2-3; D gene: .; V gene: TRBV27; CDR3 protein: CASSLLITDTQYF
J gene: TRBJ2-1; D gene: TRBD1; V gene: TRBV29-1; CDR3 protein: CSGRTGNEQFF
J gene: TRBJ1-3; D gene: TRBD1; V gene: TRBV5-1; CDR3 protein: CASSVGTGRSGNTIYF
J gene: TRBJ2-3; D gene: TRBD2; V gene: TRBV6-6; CDR3 protein: CAIGAGVGADTQYF
J gene: TRBJ1-1; D gene: .; V gene: TRBV15; CDR3 protein: CATGESTEAFF
J gene: TRBJ2-1; D gene: .; V gene: TRBV11-2; CDR3 protein: CASSLGGAEQFF
J gene: TRBJ1-2; D gene: TRBD1; V gene: TRBV28; CDR3 protein: CASSSQGVGGYTF
J gene: TRBJ2-1; D gene: TRBD2; V gene: TRBV19; CDR3 protein: CASTRTSGGGSYNEQFF
J gene: TRBJ1-1; D gene: .; V gene: TRBV5-6; CDR3 protein: CASSLSVKGTEAFF
J gene: TRBJ1-2; D gene: .; V gene: TRBV9; CDR3 protein: CASSPGLRDWYGYTF
J gene: TRBJ2-7; D gene: .; V gene: TRBV28; CDR3 protein: CASRGQKGYEQYF
J gene: TRBJ1-1; D gene: .; V gene: TRBV11-1; CDR3 protein: CASSEGTEAFF
J gene: TRBJ1-1; D gene: .; V gene: TRBV6-5; CDR3 protein: CASSNTGIGTEAFF
J gene: TRBJ1-4; D gene: .; V gene: TRBV4-3; CDR3 protein: CASSQTGSEKLFF
J gene: TRBJ2-7; D gene: .; V gene: TRBV19; CDR3 protein: CASSISGDYEQYF
J gene: TRBJ2-7; D gene: .; V gene: TRBV6-1; CDR3 protein: CASSEAPGPGYEQYF
J gene: TRBJ1-6; D gene: TRBD1; V gene: TRBV5-5; CDR3 protein: CASSSGQGAGSPLHF
J gene: TRBJ2-7; D gene: .; V gene: TRBV6-6; CDR3 protein: CASSFRAYEQYF
J gene: TRBJ2-7; D gene: TRBD1; V gene: TRBV6-1; CDR3 protein: CASRTGTGDTYEQYF
J gene: TRBJ1-6; D gene: TRBD1; V gene: TRBV2; CDR3 protein: CASSGQGASYNSPLHF
J gene: TRBJ2-2; D gene: .; V gene: TRBV5-4; CDR3 protein: CASSLLLPDSYTGELFF
J gene: TRBJ2-5; D gene: TRBD1; V gene: TRBV6-5; CDR3 protein: CASSYLGTGGQETQYF
J gene: TRBJ1-2; D gene: .; V gene: TRBV11-2; CDR3 protein: CASSLGGSGYTF
J gene: TRBJ2-3; D gene: .; V gene: TRBV5-8; CDR3 protein: CASSLEVGRSSTDTQYF
J gene: TRBJ1-2; D gene: .; V gene: TRBV5-6; CDR3 protein: CASTWGGGYGYTF
J gene: TRBJ2-1; D gene: TRBD2; V gene: TRBV10-2; CDR3 protein: CASSGMSKGRGGVVDEQFF
J gene: TRBJ1-6; D gene: .; V gene: TRBV9; CDR3 protein: CASSVVVSPLHF
J gene: TRBJ1-1; D gene: .; V gene: TRBV10-3; CDR3 protein: CAISTGTTEALF
J gene: TRBJ1-2; D gene: TRBD1; V gene: TRBV7-2; CDR3 protein: CASSARQGSVDGYTF
J gene: TRBJ1-1; D gene: .; V gene: TRBV30; CDR3 protein: CPQIVFPGMNTEAFF
J gene: TRBJ2-1; D gene: .; V gene: TRBV11-2; CDR3 protein: CASRESGSFHNEQFF
J gene: TRBJ2-2; D gene: .; V gene: TRBV7-9; CDR3 protein: CASPKDVGRYTGELFF
J gene: TRBJ2-3; D gene: TRBD2; V gene: TRBV4-2; CDR3 protein: CASSQWLAGGTQYF
J gene: TRBJ2-7; D gene: TRBD1; V gene: TRBV2; CDR3 protein: CASSEFGTGGNYEQYF
J gene: TRBJ2-7; D gene: .; V gene: TRBV4-1; CDR3 protein: CASSQAAGAVIDEQYF
J gene: TRBJ2-7; D gene: TRBD2; V gene: TRBV5-8; CDR3 protein: CASSFRLAGGYRYEQYF
J gene: TRBJ1-3; D gene: TRBD1; V gene: TRBV4-2; CDR3 protein: CASSPPSGGRAGNTIYF
J gene: TRBJ1-6; D gene: TRBD1; V gene: TRBV10-2; CDR3 protein: CASRVQGVNNSPLHF
J gene: TRBJ2-1; D gene: .; V gene: TRBV6-5; CDR3 protein: CASSYFAGNNEQFF
J gene: TRBJ1-3; D gene: TRBD1; V gene: TRBV15; CDR3 protein: CATSRTRTGVGSGNTIYF
J gene: TRBJ1-2; D gene: .; V gene: TRBV30; CDR3 protein: CAWSGGRGYYGYTF
J gene: TRBJ2-3; D gene: TRBD2; V gene: TRBV6-6; CDR3 protein: CASRDQSRTSSDTQYF
J gene: TRBJ1-2; D gene: .; V gene: TRBV5-4; CDR3 protein: CASSLDPQGTMNYGYTF
J gene: TRBJ1-2; D gene: .; V gene: TRBV6-5; CDR3 protein: CASSYAQALRDGYTF
J gene: TRBJ2-1; D gene: .; V gene: TRBV9; CDR3 protein: CASSVGTVLNEQFF
J gene: TRBJ1-4; D gene: TRBD1; V gene: TRBV5-1; CDR3 protein: CASSLEDRRGEKLFF
J gene: TRBJ2-3; D gene: TRBD1; V gene: TRBV5-1; CDR3 protein: CASSLGGLTDTQYF
J gene: TRBJ1-1; D gene: .; V gene: TRBV29-1; CDR3 protein: CSGGRPNTEAFF
J gene: TRBJ2-5; D gene: .; V gene: TRBV28; CDR3 protein: CASREDYRETQYF
J gene: TRBJ2-3; D gene: .; V gene: TRBV29-1; CDR3 protein: CSVELASGSTDTQYF